The 22 T cell receptor beta chains given below trace back to one sample, sequenced in a study of identical twins. TCRdb processed the 5' RACE reads anew with MiXCR; each CDR3 protein has one entry. The sample has around 960,000 distinct CDR3 sequences, roughly 12% seen once; the top ten hold around 1.5%. The data were also submitted as part of a second study, on yellow fever vaccine responses in identical twins.

The sequenced material came from PBMCs. These receptors all come from a woman in her late teens or twenties in good health.

In this sample, this clonotype turned up a few times. V is TRBV10-3 and J is TRBJ2-4; D not certain. Trimming removed 3 bases from V and 1 base from J, with 13 bases in between. Germline V lookup: CDR1 ENHRY, CDR2 SYGVKD. CDR3 length: 16 residues. The DNA of the CDR3 is TGTGCCATCAGTGATAGCAGCGAACGGGCCAAAAACATTCAGTACTTC. Translation gives CAISDSSERAKNIQYF.

Only a few counts were recorded for this clonotype. V and J are TRBV3-1 and TRBJ2-1; 11 bases match TRBD2. V gave up 7 bases and J gave up 2 bases; unmatched junction bases: 4. Germline V lookup: CDR1 LGHDT, CDR2 YNNKEL (reference sequence). The CDR3 sequence is 15 residues long. The CDR3 region has the DNA TGTGCCAGCACCCTACTAGCGGGAGCCTACAATGAGCAGTTCTTC. This codes for CASTLLAGAYNEQFF.

There are a few counts of this clonotype. This chain uses TRBV7-9 with TRBJ2-7; 10 positions agree with TRBD2. V was pared by 2 bases and J by 4 bases, with 2 bases of the junction left unmatched. This CDR3 spans 14 amino acids. CDR1 is SEHNR, CDR2 FQNEAQ, per germline (reference sequence). The DNA for the CDR3 is TGTGCCAGCAGCTTACCTAGCGGGGGATACGAGCAGTACTTC. Its translation: CASSLPSGGYEQYF.

The sample holds a few counts of this clonotype. The gene calls are TRBV7-6 and TRBJ2-5; 9 bases fit TRBD2. Germline CDR1 and CDR2: SGHVS and FNYEAQ. The CDR3 spans 20 residues. V shed 5 bases and J 4 bases; nucleotides not matched to a gene: 23. CDR3 region: CASSPIPPGQTGLAGETQYF. The DNA for the CDR3 is TGTGCCAGCAGCCCCATACCCCCCGGGCAGACGGGACTAGCTGGAGAGACCCAGTACTTC. Full variable domain (remainder filled in from reference TRBV7-6 and TRBJ2-5): GAGVSQSPRYKVTKRGQDVALRCDPISGHVSLYWYRQALGQGPEFLTYFNYEAQQDKSGLPNDRFSAERPEGSISTLTIQRTEQRDSAMYRCASSPIPPGQTGLAGETQYFGPGTRLLVL.

This clonotype was seen many times. The chain employs TRBV6-2 or TRBV6-3 and TRBJ2-1; D possibly corresponds to TRBD1 (5 bases). V lost 5 bases and J lost 5, with 10 bases in between. CDR3 size: 13 residues. The V gene's germline CDR1 is MNHEY and CDR2 SVGEGT. Here the CDR3 reads CASSPDNHNEQFF. For the CDR3, the DNA is TGTGCCAGCAGTCCGGACAACCACAATGAGCAGTTCTTC.

This clonotype was recorded a few times. The chain recombines TRBV5-1 with TRBJ2-1; 8 bases are shared with TRBD2. The CDR3 covers 18 residues. Germline V lookup: CDR1 SGHRS, CDR2 YFSETQ. V trimming: 4 bases; J trimming: 4 bases; junction bases outside the gene matches: 16. The CDR3 here is CASSRGGPTSATYNEQFF. CDR3 DNA: TGCGCCAGCAGCCGGGGGGGGCCCACTAGCGCCACATACAATGAGCAGTTCTTC.

The V and J genes are TRBV27 and TRBJ2-2; D uncertain. The germline CDR1 and CDR2 sequences are MNHEY and SMNVEV (reference sequence). Trimming took 0 bases from V and 6 from J, leaving 14 bases between them. CDR3 length: 16 residues. CDR3 in amino acids: CASSLSWLAPSGELFF. CDR3 DNA: TGTGCCAGCAGTTTATCTTGGTTAGCACCCTCCGGGGAGCTGTTTTTT.

CDR3 protein: CASSLDPDTEAFF. The CDR3 nucleotides read TGCGCCAGCAGCTTGGACCCGGACACTGAAGCTTTCTTT. The chain employs TRBV5-1 and TRBJ1-1; D is uncertain. Trimming pared 0 bases from V and 3 bases from J, leaving 6 bases between. This CDR3 has 13 amino acids. CDR1 is SGHRS and CDR2 is YFSETQ in the germline V gene. The variable domain in full, completed from reference TRBV5-1 and TRBJ1-1, reads KAGVTQTPRYLIKTRGQQVTLSCSPISGHRSVSWYQQTPGQGLQFLFEYFSETQRNKGNFPGRFSGRQFSNSRSEMNVSTLELGDSALYLCASSLDPDTEAFFGQGTRLTVV.

This clonotype was counted a few times. This CDR3 reads CASSFGDYYNEQFF. The CDR3 DNA sequence: TGTGCCAGCAGCTTTGGGGATTACTACAATGAGCAGTTCTTC. The chain couples TRBV5-5 to TRBJ2-1; D ambiguous. V lost 2 bases and J 3 bases, leaving 9 bases between the germline ends. Germline V gene sequence: CDR1 SGHKS, CDR2 YYEKEE (reference sequence). The CDR3 consists of 14 residues.

The genes are TRBV5-1 and TRBJ1-1; D is uncertain. Deletions cut 0 bases from V and 1 base from J, with 10 bases between. CDR3 size: 15 residues. CDR1 and CDR2 (germline): SGHRS, YFSETQ. CDR3 nucleotides: TGCGCCAGCAGCTTGGAATGGCGGGGGAACACTGAAGCTTTCTTT. The encoded protein is CASSLEWRGNTEAFF.

This clonotype was detected a few times. The rearrangement uses TRBV10-3 and TRBJ1-2; D ambiguous. The CDR3 is 14 amino acids. Germline CDR1 reads ENHRY; CDR2 reads SYGVKD. Trimming took off 0 bases at V and 6 bases at J, with 11 bases between the two ends. This CDR3 is CAISESVAVDGYTF. In DNA form, the CDR3 reads TGTGCCATCAGTGAGTCTGTCGCCGTCGATGGCTACACCTTC.

At least ten counts were recorded for this clonotype. V gene TRBV12-3 or TRBV12-4 combines with J gene TRBJ2-1; D possibly corresponds to TRBD2 (6 bases). The V and J ends lost 3 bases and 7 bases respectively, with 16 bases between them. This CDR3 is 15 amino acids long. The CDR3 coding sequence is TGTGCCAGCAGTTTTCCTGGCGGGACGGGGAATGAGCAGTTCTTC. This encodes CASSFPGGTGNEQFF.

This clonotype was observed many times. The chain combines TRBV3-1 with TRBJ2-2; unclear D gene. The V gene lost 1 base and the J gene lost 7 bases, with 4 bases spanning the gap. The CDR3 runs 12 residues. In germline, CDR1 is LGHDT, CDR2 YNNKEL (reference sequence). This CDR3 reads CASSQAGGELFF. CDR3 nucleotides: TGTGCCAGCAGCCAAGCTGGCGGGGAGCTGTTTTTT.

There are a few counts of this clonotype. The chain recombines TRBV5-1 with TRBJ2-5, with no clear D. Germline CDR1 reads SGHRS; CDR2 reads YFSETQ. Trimming stripped 4 bases from V and 0 bases from J, with 19 bases between. The CDR3 is 17 residues long. CDR3 DNA sequence: TGCGCCAGCAGCCCTACCCTTGGCAGTTGGTACCAAGAGACCCAGTACTTC. Amino acids: CASSPTLGSWYQETQYF. Drawing the rest from reference TRBV5-1 and TRBJ2-5, the complete variable domain is KAGVTQTPRYLIKTRGQQVTLSCSPISGHRSVSWYQQTPGQGLQFLFEYFSETQRNKGNFPGRFSGRQFSNSRSEMNVSTLELGDSALYLCASSPTLGSWYQETQYFGPGTRLLVL.

The chain links TRBV3-1 to TRBJ2-1, with no clear D. Germline CDR1 and CDR2: LGHDT and YNNKEL (reference sequence). Between the trimmed V and J ends, which lost 0 bases and 5 bases, there was a span of 11 bases. The CDR3 has 15 amino acids. The CDR3 spells CASSQDPGTHNEQFF. Here the CDR3 DNA reads TGTGCCAGCAGCCAAGATCCGGGTACACACAATGAGCAGTTCTTC.

The rearrangement links TRBV28 to TRBJ1-5; D not resolved. V lost 2 bases, J lost 2 bases, and 19 bases lay in between. Per germline, CDR1 MDHEN and CDR2 SYDVKM. This CDR3 comprises 18 residues. CDR3 sequence reads: CASSLHAFTQWGNQPQHF. The CDR3 DNA sequence: TGTGCCAGCAGTTTACACGCCTTTACACAGTGGGGCAATCAGCCCCAGCATTTT.

The rearrangement uses TRBV29-1 and TRBJ2-2, with D uncertain. Germline V CDR1 and CDR2: SQVTM, ANQGSEA. This CDR3 has 12 residues. The V gene lost 3 bases and the J gene lost 1 base, with 3 bases spanning the gap. This CDR3 reads CSVDRNTGELFF. The DNA for the CDR3 is TGCAGCGTTGACCGGAACACCGGGGAGCTGTTTTTT.

The table lists this clonotype with many counts. The rearrangement joins TRBV5-6 to TRBJ2-1; D call uncertain. This CDR3 region has 13 residues. V dropped 1 base and J dropped 8 bases, with 10 bases sitting between them. The germline V gene encodes CDR1 SGHDT and CDR2 YYEEEE. The chain's CDR3 is CASSLQGWDEQFF. CDR3 in DNA: TGTGCCAGCAGCTTGCAAGGGTGGGATGAGCAGTTCTTC.

The chain employs TRBV6-5 and TRBJ2-3; TRBD2 matches at 8 bases. The CDR3 totals 16 residues. The ends lost 5 bases at V and 1 base at J; junction bases unmatched: 8. Per germline, CDR1 MNHEY and CDR2 SVGAGI. CDR3 loop: CASSKLETSGTDTQYF. The CDR3, as DNA: TGTGCCAGCAGTAAACTGGAGACTAGCGGCACAGATACGCAGTATTTT.

Ten or more counts support this clonotype. CDR3 sequence: CASSYPMWRLETQYF. In nucleotides, the CDR3 is TGTGCCAGCAGTTACCCCATGTGGAGGCTCGAGACCCAGTACTTC. This sequence joins TRBV6-5 and TRBJ2-5; a possible D gene is TRBD2 (5 bases). CDR1 is MNHEY, CDR2 SVGAGI, per germline. Between the trimmed V and J ends, which lost 2 bases and 5 bases, there was a span of 15 bases. CDR3 length: 15 amino acids.

This clonotype was seen more than once but under ten times. This chain links TRBV27 with TRBJ2-2; 9 nucleotides match TRBD1. The V and J ends lost 10 bases and 7 bases, in that order; junction bases with no gene match: 7. Germline values: CDR1 MNHEY, CDR2 SMNVEV (reference sequence). This CDR3 is built from 13 residues. For the CDR3, the DNA is TGTGCCACCACAGGGGGCTGGGGCGGGGAGCTGTTTTTT. Amino acid sequence: CATTGGWGGELFF.

This chain links TRBV25-1 with TRBJ1-4; the match to TRBD1 covers 10 bases. After removal of 9 bases from V and 6 bases from J, the junction contained 4 bases not matched to a gene. This CDR3 spans 13 amino acids. Germline V CDR1 and CDR2: MGHDK, SYGVNS. This chain's CDR3 is CASTGTGDEKLFF. In nucleotides, the CDR3 is TGTGCCAGTACCGGGACAGGGGATGAAAAACTGTTTTTT.